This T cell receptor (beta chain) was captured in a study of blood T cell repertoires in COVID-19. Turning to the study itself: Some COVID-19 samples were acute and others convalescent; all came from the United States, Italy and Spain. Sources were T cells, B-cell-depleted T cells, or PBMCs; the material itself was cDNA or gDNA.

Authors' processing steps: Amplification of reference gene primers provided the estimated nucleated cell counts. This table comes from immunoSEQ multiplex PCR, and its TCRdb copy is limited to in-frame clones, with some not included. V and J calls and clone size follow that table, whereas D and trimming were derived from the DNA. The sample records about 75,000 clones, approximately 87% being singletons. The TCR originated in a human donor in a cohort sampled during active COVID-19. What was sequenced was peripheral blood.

The CDR3 DNA follows: TGTGCCAGCAGTCTCCCCGGGGATGGCTACACCTTC. Translating it yields CASSLPGDGYTF. The V and J genes are TRBV27 and TRBJ1-2; no clear D gene. Trimming pared 5 bases from V and 6 bases from J, leaving 10 bases between. CDR3 size: 12 residues. CDR1 and CDR2 from the germline V gene are MNHEY and SMNVEV (reference sequence).